This TCR beta chain came from a study of beta chain features in type 1 diabetes. About the study: There was similarity between patients and healthy donors in age, gender and cell yields. Broader study findings: Possibly, sequencing cDNA over-represented cells that had high TCR expression levels. Insertions at VDJ junctions were less frequent in type 1 diabetes patients. These patients also deleted more nucleotides at the same junctions.

The entirety of the isolated RNA underwent reverse transcription, so expressed TCRB transcripts were sequenced. Only in-frame clones appear in the TCRdb table, and some are missing; sequencing was by immunoSEQ multiplex PCR. The table shows over 100,000 clones, with approximately 37% occurring only once. Using CD45RO/CCR7/CD25/CD127/CD95/CD27, CD4+ naive, central memory, regulatory and stem cell-like memory cells were sorted. A note on this clone: Its antigen is not identified.

The CDR3 contains 12 residues. Looked up from germline, CDR1 is KGHSH and CDR2 is LQKENI. V shed 6 bases, J shed 8 bases, and the junction held 3 bases outside the gene matches. The V call is TRBV18, the J call TRBJ2-1, with 8 bases lining up with TRBD2. What was sequenced was stem cell memory CD4+ T cells from blood. The receptor's source is a young woman in good health. The CDR3 reads CASSPTSDEQFF. DNA of the CDR3: TGTGCCAGCTCTCCGACTAGCGATGAGCAGTTCTTC.